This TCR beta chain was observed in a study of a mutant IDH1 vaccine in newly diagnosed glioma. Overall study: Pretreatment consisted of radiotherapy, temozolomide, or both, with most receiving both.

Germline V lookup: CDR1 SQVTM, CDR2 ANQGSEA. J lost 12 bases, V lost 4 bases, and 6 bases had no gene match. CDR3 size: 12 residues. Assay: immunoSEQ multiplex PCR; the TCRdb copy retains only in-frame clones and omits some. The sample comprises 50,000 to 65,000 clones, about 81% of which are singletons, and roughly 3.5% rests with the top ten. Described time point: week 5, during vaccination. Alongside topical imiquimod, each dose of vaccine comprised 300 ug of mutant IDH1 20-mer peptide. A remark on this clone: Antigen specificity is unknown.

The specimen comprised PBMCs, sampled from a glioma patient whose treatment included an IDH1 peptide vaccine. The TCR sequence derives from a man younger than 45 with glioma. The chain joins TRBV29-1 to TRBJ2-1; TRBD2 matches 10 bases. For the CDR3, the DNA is TGCAGCGTTGCGCTAGCGGGGGATCCGCAGTTCTTC. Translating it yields CSVALAGDPQFF.